This T cell receptor (beta chain) was captured by sequencing in a study of vaccination and CD4 T cells after COVID-19. This sample's treatment: approximately nine-day PBMC culture with coronavirus spike peptide pools or control peptides (ViraFEST assay). Ahead of the COVID-19 pandemic (2011-2018), the CD4+ T cells of the unexposed donor were collected. Every well contained more than 1.5 million PBMCs, which were grown with around 10 IU/ml IL-2 and 10 ug/ml peptide pools. CDR3 length: 15 residues. Germline CDR1 is SQVTM and CDR2 is ANQGSEA. Losses at the gene ends were 4 bases for V and 5 bases for J; bases not matched to a gene: 11. Sequenced with the Oncomine TCR Beta short-read assay was DNA taken from cultured CD4+ T cells. Via MiXCR, TCRdb re-called the PCR reads, giving one row per CDR3 protein. The table includes about 7,500 distinct CDR3 sequences, around 36% detected once. In regard to this clonotype: Its cognate antigen is unknown.

The rearrangement links TRBV29-1 to TRBJ2-7, with TRBD2 identical over 10 bases. This TCR was recovered from a human donor in good health. Input material: CD4+ T cells from blood, cultured in vitro. The CDR3 coding sequence is TGCAGCGTTGTAGGCCTAGCGGGAGTACCCCACGAGCAGTACTTC. Translated: CSVVGLAGVPHEQYF.